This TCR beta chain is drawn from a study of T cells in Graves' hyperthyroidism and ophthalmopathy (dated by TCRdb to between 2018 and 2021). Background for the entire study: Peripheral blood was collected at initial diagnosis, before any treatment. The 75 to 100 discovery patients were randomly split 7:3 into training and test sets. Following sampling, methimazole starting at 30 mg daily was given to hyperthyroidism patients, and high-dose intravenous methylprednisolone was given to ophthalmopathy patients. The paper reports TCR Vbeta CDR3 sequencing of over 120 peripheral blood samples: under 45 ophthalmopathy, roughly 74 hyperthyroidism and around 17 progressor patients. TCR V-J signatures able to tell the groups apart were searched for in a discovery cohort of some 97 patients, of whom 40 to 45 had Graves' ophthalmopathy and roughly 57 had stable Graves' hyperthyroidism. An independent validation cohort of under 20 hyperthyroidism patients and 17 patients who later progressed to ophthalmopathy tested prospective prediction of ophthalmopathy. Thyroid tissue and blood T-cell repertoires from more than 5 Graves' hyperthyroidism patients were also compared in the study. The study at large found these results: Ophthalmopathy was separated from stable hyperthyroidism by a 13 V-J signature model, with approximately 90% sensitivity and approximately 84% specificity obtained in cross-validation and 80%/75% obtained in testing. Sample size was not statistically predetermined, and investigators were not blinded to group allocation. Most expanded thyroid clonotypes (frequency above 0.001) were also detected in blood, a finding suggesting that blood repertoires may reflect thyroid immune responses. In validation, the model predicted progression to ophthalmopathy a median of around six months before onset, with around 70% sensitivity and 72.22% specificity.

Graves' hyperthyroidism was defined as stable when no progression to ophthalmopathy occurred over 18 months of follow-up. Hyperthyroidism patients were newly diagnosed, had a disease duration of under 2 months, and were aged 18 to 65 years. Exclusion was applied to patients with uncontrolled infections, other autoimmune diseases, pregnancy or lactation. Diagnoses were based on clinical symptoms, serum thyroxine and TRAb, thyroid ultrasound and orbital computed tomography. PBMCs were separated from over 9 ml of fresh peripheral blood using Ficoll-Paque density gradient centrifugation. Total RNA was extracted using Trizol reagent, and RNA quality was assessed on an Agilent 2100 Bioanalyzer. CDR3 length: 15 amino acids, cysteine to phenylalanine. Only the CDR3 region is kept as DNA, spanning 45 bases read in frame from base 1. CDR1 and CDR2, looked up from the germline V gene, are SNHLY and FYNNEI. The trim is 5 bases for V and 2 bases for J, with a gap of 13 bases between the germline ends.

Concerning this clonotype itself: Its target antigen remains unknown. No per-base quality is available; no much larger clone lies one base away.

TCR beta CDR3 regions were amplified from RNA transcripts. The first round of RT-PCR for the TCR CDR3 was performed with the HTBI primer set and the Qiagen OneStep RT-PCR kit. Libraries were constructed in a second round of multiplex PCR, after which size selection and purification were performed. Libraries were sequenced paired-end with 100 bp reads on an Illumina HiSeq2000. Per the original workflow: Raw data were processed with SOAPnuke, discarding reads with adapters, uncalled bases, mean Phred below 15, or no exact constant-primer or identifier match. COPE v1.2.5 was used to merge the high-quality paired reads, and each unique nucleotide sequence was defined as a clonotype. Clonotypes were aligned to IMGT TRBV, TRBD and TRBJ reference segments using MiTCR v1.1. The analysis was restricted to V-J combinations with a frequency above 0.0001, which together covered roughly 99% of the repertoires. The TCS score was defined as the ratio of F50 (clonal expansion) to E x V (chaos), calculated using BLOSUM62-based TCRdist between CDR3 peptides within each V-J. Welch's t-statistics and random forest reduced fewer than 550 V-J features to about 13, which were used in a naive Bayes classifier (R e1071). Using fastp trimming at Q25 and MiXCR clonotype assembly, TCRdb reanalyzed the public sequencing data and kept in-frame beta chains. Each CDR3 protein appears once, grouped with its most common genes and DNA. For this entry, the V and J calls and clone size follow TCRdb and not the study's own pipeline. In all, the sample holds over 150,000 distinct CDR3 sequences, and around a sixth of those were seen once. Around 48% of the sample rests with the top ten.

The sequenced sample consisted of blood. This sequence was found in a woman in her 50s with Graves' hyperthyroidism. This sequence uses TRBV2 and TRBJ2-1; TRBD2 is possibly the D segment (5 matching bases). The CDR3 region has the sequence CASSPEGDTYNEQFF. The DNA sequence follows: TGTGCCAGCAGTCCAGAGGGAGACACCTACAATGAGCAGTTCTTC.